A selection of T cell receptor beta chains follows, all from one sample in a study of cytomegalovirus exposure and HLA in healthy donors. TCRdb's table, derived via immunoSEQ multiplex PCR, lists solely in-frame clones and lacks some. Of approximately 150,000 clones in the sample, 60% to 80% were seen once. Material: PBMCs. These receptors all stem from a man aged 18 to 29 in good health and CMV-seropositive. CDR3s include the opening cysteine and the closing phenylalanine or tryptophan. D genes are given only for firm matches. Not all rows give a size; the values are once, few, many and, for expanded clones, a class.

d_gene	v_gene	len	j_gene	abundance	CDR3nt	CDR3aa
NA	TRBV11-2	12	TRBJ1-2	NA	TGTGCCAGCAGCTTAGGCGAAATCGGCTACACCTTC	CASSLGEIGYTF
NA	TRBV29-1	16	TRBJ1-1	NA	TGCAGCGTCCTAATGAGGGTAGGCACCTGGAACACTGAAGCTTTCTTT	CSVLMRVGTWNTEAFF
NA	TRBV5-4	13	TRBJ2-2	NA	TGTGCCAGCAGCCGGAAGGCGGCCGGGGAGCTGTTTTTT	CASSRKAAGELFF
TRBD2	TRBV9	12	TRBJ2-1	NA	TGTGCCAGCGGGGGGGACGGGGGTGAGCAGTTCTTC	CASGGDGGEQFF
NA	TRBV11-3	14	TRBJ1-4	NA	TGTGCCAGCAGCTTAGAGACAGTGAATGAAAAACTGTTTTTT	CASSLETVNEKLFF
TRBD1	TRBV7-8	14	TRBJ1-5	NA	TGTGCCAGCAGCTTAAGACAGGGGAATCAGCCCCAGCATTTT	CASSLRQGNQPQHF
TRBD1	TRBV5-1	14	TRBJ1-1	few	TGCGCCAGCAGCGCGAACCGGGACAGGGGAGAAGCTTTCTTT	CASSANRDRGEAFF
NA	TRBV19	12	TRBJ1-2	NA	TGTGCCAGTAGTCCCTGGGACACCGGCTACACCTTC	CASSPWDTGYTF
NA	TRBV6-6	14	TRBJ1-1	NA	TGTGCCAGCAGCCTTGGGGGAGGGAACACTGAAGCTTTCTTT	CASSLGGGNTEAFF
NA	TRBV6-4	14	TRBJ2-2	NA	TGTGCCAGCAGTGGGGACACCAACACCGGGGAGCTGTTTTTT	CASSGDTNTGELFF
NA	TRBV7-9	13	TRBJ1-3	NA	TGTGCCAGCAGCCCGCCGGGTGGAAACACCATATATTTT	CASSPPGGNTIYF
TRBD2	TRBV10-3	14	TRBJ2-3	NA	TGTGCCTCCAAGACTAGCGGGAGGGCAGATACGCAGTATTTT	CASKTSGRADTQYF
NA	TRBV6-1	18	TRBJ2-1	NA	TGTGCCAGCAGTGAAAGTTTGTCTACTTTAAGCTCCTACAATGAGCAGTTCTTC	CASSESLSTLSSYNEQFF
TRBD2	TRBV5-1	17	TRBJ2-5	NA	TGCGCCAGCAGTCATTCGGGTCGGCTAGCGGGAGTAGAGACCCAGTACTTC	CASSHSGRLAGVETQYF
NA	TRBV28	12	TRBJ1-5	NA	TGTGCCAGCAGGCGAGGGGGAAAGCCCCAGCATTTT	CASRRGGKPQHF
NA	TRBV27	15	TRBJ1-1	NA	TGTGCCAGCAGTTTATATGCGACAGGGAACACTGAAGCTTTCTTT	CASSLYATGNTEAFF
TRBD1	TRBV5-1	16	TRBJ2-6	NA	TGCGCCAGCAGATCTGGACAGGGGTCTGGGGCCAACGTCCTGACTTTC	CASRSGQGSGANVLTF
TRBD2	TRBV15	16	TRBJ2-3	NA	TGTGCCACCAGCAGAGAAATAGCGGGGGGTGCAGGTACGCAGTATTTT	CATSREIAGGAGTQYF
TRBD1	TRBV5-8	15	TRBJ1-3	NA	TGTGCCAGCAGCTGGACAGGGAATCCTGGAAACACCATATATTTT	CASSWTGNPGNTIYF
NA	TRBV2	12	TRBJ2-5	few	TGTGCCAGCAAGATACTAGGAGAGACCCAGTACTTC	CASKILGETQYF
TRBD2	TRBV10-3	15	TRBJ2-1	NA	TGTGCCATCAGTCCTAGCGGGAGGAGTGAGGGTGAGCAGTTCTTC	CAISPSGRSEGEQFF
TRBD1	TRBV5-1	15	TRBJ1-3	NA	TGCGCCAGCAGTATCGGGACAGGGCAATCAAACACCATATATTTT	CASSIGTGQSNTIYF
TRBD1	TRBV5-6	17	TRBJ1-2	NA	TGTGCCAGCAGCGAGACCTCACACAGGGGGCTGACTGGTGGCTACACCTTC	CASSETSHRGLTGGYTF
TRBD1	TRBV25-1	14	TRBJ2-2	NA	TGTGCCAGCAGAGAGACAGGGTACACCGGGGAGCTGTTTTTT	CASRETGYTGELFF
TRBD1	TRBV19	15	TRBJ1-3	NA	TGTGCCAGTACCCAGGGGGCCAACTCTGGAAACACCATATATTTT	CASTQGANSGNTIYF
TRBD1	TRBV6-4	13	TRBJ2-1	NA	TGTGCCAGCAGTCACAAGGGGGCAGGTGAGCAGTTCTTC	CASSHKGAGEQFF
NA	TRBV9	14	TRBJ1-2	NA	TGTGCCAGCAGCGGGACCCCTAGGGGCTATGGCTACACCTTC	CASSGTPRGYGYTF
NA	TRBV6-1	15	TRBJ1-6	NA	TGTGCCAGCAGTGGGAAGACAGCAGATAATTCACCCCTCCACTTT	CASSGKTADNSPLHF
NA	TRBV4-2	18	TRBJ2-1	once	TGTGCCAGCAGCCAAGAGGGGGGGACGGGGGGCAGGGACAATGAGCAGTTCTTC	CASSQEGGTGGRDNEQFF
NA	TRBV4-1	14	TRBJ1-2	NA	TGCGCCAGCAGCCAAAATGACAGGAACTATGGCTACACCTTC	CASSQNDRNYGYTF